This is a list of T cell receptor beta chains from one sample in a study of shared clonotypes between healthy human individuals. Using immunoSEQ multiplex PCR, the repertoire was profiled, and TCRdb retains in-frame clones only, with some absent. The data show a few million clones, 90% to 97% seen once. The sample taken for sequencing was naive CD4+ T cells sorted from blood. The receptors were gathered from a man aged 18 to 30 in good health. Both conserved end residues are part of each CDR3. D genes are given only for firm matches. Clone size, where shown, is once, few, many, or a class for clones that have expanded.

d_call: NA; clone_size: NA; cdr3_length: 16; v_call: TRBV11-2; j_call: TRBJ1-2; cdr3_nt: TGTGCCAGCAGCTTAGAAAGTGCTGGGAACAACTATGGCTACACCTTC; cdr3_aa: CASSLESAGNNYGYTF
d_call: NA; clone_size: once; cdr3_length: 12; v_call: TRBV5-6; j_call: TRBJ2-5; cdr3_nt: TGTGCCAGCAGCTTGTTGGGGTTAGAACAGTACTTC; cdr3_aa: CASSLLGLEQYF
d_call: TRBD2; clone_size: NA; cdr3_length: 17; v_call: TRBV18; j_call: TRBJ2-1; cdr3_nt: TGTGCCAGCTCACCACGGATCAGCGGGAACCCCTACAATGAGCAGTTCTTC; cdr3_aa: CASSPRISGNPYNEQFF
d_call: TRBD1; clone_size: NA; cdr3_length: 15; v_call: TRBV19; j_call: TRBJ1-3; cdr3_nt: TGTGCCAGTAGTACAACAGGGACAGGAGGGAACACCATATATTTT; cdr3_aa: CASSTTGTGGNTIYF
d_call: TRBD1; clone_size: NA; cdr3_length: 13; v_call: TRBV29-1; j_call: TRBJ2-2; cdr3_nt: TGCAGCGTTGGGACAGGGAACACCGGGGAGCTGTTTTTT; cdr3_aa: CSVGTGNTGELFF
d_call: TRBD1; clone_size: NA; cdr3_length: 14; v_call: TRBV6-6; j_call: TRBJ2-7; cdr3_nt: TGTGCCAGCACCGAGGGACAGCCCCACTACGAGCAGTACTTC; cdr3_aa: CASTEGQPHYEQYF
d_call: TRBD1; clone_size: NA; cdr3_length: 14; v_call: TRBV2; j_call: TRBJ2-7; cdr3_nt: TGTGCCAGCACCACCGGGACAGGGTCCCACGAGCAGTACTTC; cdr3_aa: CASTTGTGSHEQYF
d_call: NA; clone_size: NA; cdr3_length: 14; v_call: TRBV5-1; j_call: TRBJ2-2; cdr3_nt: TGCGCCAGCAGCTTGGCGGGAGTTCGCGGGGAGCTGTTTTTT; cdr3_aa: CASSLAGVRGELFF
d_call: NA; clone_size: NA; cdr3_length: 13; v_call: TRBV28; j_call: TRBJ2-5; cdr3_nt: TGTGCCAGCAGTTTTGAGGGACCGGAGACCCAGTACTTC; cdr3_aa: CASSFEGPETQYF
d_call: TRBD2; clone_size: NA; cdr3_length: 18; v_call: TRBV5-8; j_call: TRBJ2-1; cdr3_nt: TGTGCCAGCAGCTTGGCAAGACTAGCGGGAGGCCACTACAATGAGCAGTTCTTC; cdr3_aa: CASSLARLAGGHYNEQFF
d_call: NA; clone_size: NA; cdr3_length: 15; v_call: TRBV6-5; j_call: TRBJ1-3; cdr3_nt: TGTGCCAGCAGTTACTCGGGGTATAGTGGAAACACCATATATTTT; cdr3_aa: CASSYSGYSGNTIYF
d_call: TRBD2; clone_size: NA; cdr3_length: 14; v_call: TRBV6-1; j_call: TRBJ2-7; cdr3_nt: TGTGCCAGCAGTGTCCGGGGGACTAACTACGAGCAGTACTTC; cdr3_aa: CASSVRGTNYEQYF
d_call: NA; clone_size: NA; cdr3_length: 13; v_call: TRBV30; j_call: TRBJ1-2; cdr3_nt: TGTGCCTGGGGGCGAGGAGCTAACTATGGCTACACCTTC; cdr3_aa: CAWGRGANYGYTF
d_call: NA; clone_size: NA; cdr3_length: 14; v_call: TRBV7-9; j_call: TRBJ2-1; cdr3_nt: TGTGCCAGCAGCTTCTTCCCCGAAGTGGGTGAGCAGTTCTTC; cdr3_aa: CASSFFPEVGEQFF
d_call: NA; clone_size: once; cdr3_length: 17; v_call: TRBV9; j_call: TRBJ2-7; cdr3_nt: TGTGCCAGCAGCGTAGCTCCCCAGAGGGGGAGCACCTACGAGCAGTACTTC; cdr3_aa: CASSVAPQRGSTYEQYF
d_call: NA; clone_size: NA; cdr3_length: 17; v_call: TRBV5-4; j_call: TRBJ1-3; cdr3_nt: TGTGCCAGCAGCGTGGGTGGCAGCCGGAGCTCTGGAAACACCATATATTTT; cdr3_aa: CASSVGGSRSSGNTIYF
d_call: NA; clone_size: few; cdr3_length: 12; v_call: TRBV2; j_call: TRBJ1-2; cdr3_nt: TGTGCCAGCAGTCAGACCGGACGAGGCTACACCTTC; cdr3_aa: CASSQTGRGYTF
d_call: NA; clone_size: NA; cdr3_length: 13; v_call: TRBV5-1; j_call: TRBJ1-5; cdr3_nt: TGCGCCAGCAGCGAGGGACTCTATGGGCCCCAGCATTTT; cdr3_aa: CASSEGLYGPQHF
d_call: NA; clone_size: NA; cdr3_length: 15; v_call: TRBV10-3; j_call: TRBJ2-2; cdr3_nt: TGTGCCATCAGTGGGGCATCAGACGACACCGGGGAGCTGTTTTTT; cdr3_aa: CAISGASDDTGELFF
d_call: NA; clone_size: NA; cdr3_length: 13; v_call: TRBV27; j_call: TRBJ1-1; cdr3_nt: TGTGCCAGCCAAACCGGGATGAACACTGAAGCTTTCTTT; cdr3_aa: CASQTGMNTEAFF
d_call: TRBD2; clone_size: NA; cdr3_length: 17; v_call: TRBV5-1; j_call: TRBJ2-5; cdr3_nt: TGCGCCAGCAGCCTATTGGGACTAGCGGGAGGGAAGGAGACCCAGTACTTC; cdr3_aa: CASSLLGLAGGKETQYF
d_call: TRBD2; clone_size: NA; cdr3_length: 17; v_call: TRBV19; j_call: TRBJ2-1; cdr3_nt: TGTGCCAGTAGTATAGTGGGACTAGCGGGGTCCTACAATGAGCAGTTCTTC; cdr3_aa: CASSIVGLAGSYNEQFF
d_call: NA; clone_size: NA; cdr3_length: 15; v_call: TRBV18; j_call: TRBJ2-6; cdr3_nt: TGTGCCAGCTCCGGAGGGGCCTCTGGGGCCAACGTCCTGACTTTC; cdr3_aa: CASSGGASGANVLTF
d_call: TRBD1; clone_size: NA; cdr3_length: 14; v_call: TRBV2; j_call: TRBJ1-2; cdr3_nt: TGTGCCAGCAGTCCCGAGGGGGCAATCTATGGCTACACCTTC; cdr3_aa: CASSPEGAIYGYTF
d_call: NA; clone_size: NA; cdr3_length: 14; v_call: TRBV10-3; j_call: TRBJ2-7; cdr3_nt: TGTGCCATCAGTGAGTCGCCACCCAACTACGAGCAGTACTTC; cdr3_aa: CAISESPPNYEQYF
d_call: TRBD1; clone_size: NA; cdr3_length: 14; v_call: TRBV18; j_call: TRBJ1-1; cdr3_nt: TGTGCCAGCTCACCAGGACAGGGTAGTTCTGAAGCTTTCTTT; cdr3_aa: CASSPGQGSSEAFF
d_call: NA; clone_size: NA; cdr3_length: 16; v_call: TRBV4-1; j_call: TRBJ2-7; cdr3_nt: TGCGCCAGCAGCCAAGACTTGGCGATTCCCTCCTACGAGCAGTACTTC; cdr3_aa: CASSQDLAIPSYEQYF
d_call: NA; clone_size: NA; cdr3_length: 14; v_call: TRBV19; j_call: TRBJ1-6; cdr3_nt: TGTGCCAGTCACCACTGGACAGATAATTCACCCCTCCACTTT; cdr3_aa: CASHHWTDNSPLHF